These 2 T cell receptor beta chains originate from one sample sequenced in a study of blood T cell repertoires in COVID-19. Produced via immunoSEQ multiplex PCR; TCRdb's table is partial and in-frame only. The sample has about 180,000 clones, 84% seen once. The specimen was PBMCs or T cells enriched from blood (not recorded which). All receptors derive from a man between 45 and 60 years old who had recovered from COVID-19.

The chain uses TRBV2 and TRBJ1-1; no clear D gene. This CDR3 region has 14 residues. The germline V and J ends were trimmed by 2 bases and 4 bases, with 11 bases remaining between them. Germline assignment: CDR1 SNHLY and CDR2 FYNNEI. CDR3 in amino acids: CASSEQVPGTEAFF. The CDR3 nucleotides read TGTGCCAGCAGTGAACAGGTACCCGGCACTGAAGCTTTCTTT.

V is TRBV5-4 and J is TRBJ2-3; 8 nucleotides agree with TRBD2. After removal of 0 bases from V and 1 base from J, the junction contained 10 bases not matched to a gene. This CDR3 is built from 18 residues. Germline lookup yields CDR1 SGHNT and CDR2 YYREEE (reference sequence). CDR3: CASSLVFSGAGGTDTQYF. The CDR3 coding sequence is TGTGCCAGCAGCTTGGTTTTTAGCGGGGCTGGGGGCACAGATACGCAGTATTTT.